Listed below are T cell receptor beta chains from one sample, sequenced in a study of blood T cell repertoires in COVID-19. Assay: immunoSEQ multiplex PCR; the TCRdb copy retains only in-frame clones and omits some. The data hold approximately 85,000 clones, with more than 80% observed a single time. The specimen sequenced was peripheral blood. These receptors came from a man aged 50 to 59 with active or convalescent COVID-19. Both conserved end residues are trimmed from each CDR3. Expanded clones get a size class; other rows say once, few or many, or leave the size out.

>TRBV19|TRBJ2-1|-
ASSILRGGIYEQF
>TRBV19|TRBJ1-6|-
ASSIGLSSPLH
>TRBV27|TRBJ1-2|-
ASKDRGPYGYT
>TRBV7-2|TRBJ2-2|-
ASSLGSQYTGELF
>TRBV9|TRBJ2-2|-
ASSPRTGLPGELF
>TRBV29-1|TRBJ2-7|-
SVVIFLVGGYEQY
>TRBV5-1|TRBJ1-2|few
ASSPGDRTNYGYT
>TRBV11-2|TRBJ2-3|once
ASSLVGLASADTQY
>TRBV21-1|TRBJ2-1|-
ARSDRASYNEQF
>TRBV9|TRBJ1-1|-
ASSVAGGSMNTEAF
>TRBV24-1|TRBJ2-7|-
ATSASDEGAYEQY
>TRBV6-1|TRBJ2-2|-
ASSEPGLGGTGELF
>TRBV2|TRBJ2-1|-
ASSSAGASF
>TRBV5-1|TRBJ1-4|-
ASSLGGGGLNEKLF
>TRBV6-1|TRBJ1-4|-
ASSEMGQVYTKRF
>TRBV30|TRBJ1-2|-
AWSVRGTGPNYGYT
>TRBV14|TRBJ2-2|-
ASSQGSGGTGELF
>TRBV6-5|TRBJ2-7|once
ASSADSQAYEQY
>TRBV5-5|TRBJ1-2|once
ASSRDRGPWGYT
>TRBV3-1/TRBV3-2|TRBJ2-2|-
ASSPRWGVGTGELF
>TRBV27|TRBJ2-3|-
ASSSHHQSEGDTQY
>TRBV5-1|TRBJ1-1|-
ASSLQPKMTVDTEAF
>TRBV6-5|TRBJ1-2|few
ASSDRRGYGYT
>TRBV6-5|TRBJ1-5|-
ASSSPGGANQPQH
>TRBV6-5|TRBJ1-5|-
ASSFGHSNQPQH
>TRBV29-1|TRBJ2-1|-
SVEEAGKQF
>TRBV5-6|TRBJ2-2|-
ASSLPGQGISGELF
>TRBV11-2|TRBJ2-5|-
ASSLMASRETQY
>TRBV27|TRBJ2-2|-
ASSLSFLPGELF
>TRBV19|TRBJ1-2|-
ASSITGDYGYT
>TRBV18|TRBJ1-4|-
ASSLSDRQGYEKLF
>TRBV5-4|TRBJ2-7|-
ASSPPLAGGPLGYEQY
>TRBV6-5|TRBJ1-6|-
ASSNRQGSRSPLH